Listed below are T cell receptor beta chains from one sample, sequenced in a study of shared clonotypes between healthy human individuals. Libraries were prepared by immunoSEQ multiplex PCR; TCRdb keeps only in-frame clonotypes and omits some of them. The sample has around 500,000 clones, roughly 80% seen once. Sequencing input: PBMCs. Receptor source: a woman aged 40 to 55 in good health. Some clones in this sample may be carry-over from other donors' samples. Each CDR3 is given with its conserved first and last residue. D genes are given only for firm matches.

cdr3_length | j_call | v_call | d_call | cdr3_aa
14 | TRBJ2-7 | TRBV18 | - | CASSPSREAYEQYF
15 | TRBJ2-7 | TRBV4-1 | - | CASSQLLSISYEQYF
16 | TRBJ2-7 | TRBV7-9 | TRBD1 | CASSSRGQETPYEQYF
16 | TRBJ2-7 | TRBV5-1 | - | CASSLADLFYSYEQYF
14 | TRBJ2-2 | TRBV19 | - | CASSMGQNTGELFF
14 | TRBJ1-1 | TRBV7-9 | - | CASSLVRSHTEAFF
15 | TRBJ1-1 | TRBV7-9 | TRBD1 | CASSLGPRGFTEAFF
17 | TRBJ2-3 | TRBV27 | TRBD2 | CASSPGLAGVGPDTQYF
12 | TRBJ2-2 | TRBV10-1 | - | CASSDSTGELFF
13 | TRBJ2-6 | TRBV6-1 | - | CASTPAGANVLTF
17 | TRBJ1-1 | TRBV27 | TRBD1 | CASSLRVEGTGETEAFF
15 | TRBJ2-6 | TRBV25-1 | - | CASQTGSSGANVLTF
14 | TRBJ1-4 | TRBV7-2 | - | CASSLAGSNEKLFF
14 | TRBJ2-5 | TRBV11-1 | - | CASSLDLVQETQYF
15 | TRBJ2-7 | TRBV5-1 | - | CASSLAGGLLYEQYF